The sequence of this T cell receptor beta chain was determined in a study of T cells after yellow fever vaccination. TCRdb reprocessed the 5' RACE reads via MiXCR and lists one record per CDR3 protein. The sample shows roughly 240,000 distinct CDR3 sequences, roughly 6.8% of them seen only once. The sample holds a few counts of this clonotype. V shed 8 bases and J shed 7 bases, with 12 bases lying between them. The germline V gene has CDR1 LNHNV and CDR2 YYDKDF (reference sequence). CDR3 length: 12 amino acids. The receptor was isolated from a man aged 25 to 40 who received the YFV17D yellow fever vaccine. This chain uses TRBV15 with TRBJ2-1; no reliable D call. The sequences come from CD4+ T cells sorted from PBMCs, collected on the day of the yellow fever booster vaccination. Here the CDR3 reads CATGSWGNEQFF. CDR3 DNA sequence: TGTGCCACCGGATCGTGGGGAAATGAGCAGTTCTTC.